One sample yielded the 18 T cell receptor beta chains listed below, sequenced in a study of T-cell memory formation after mild COVID-19. TCRdb redid the calling of the 5' RACE reads with MiXCR, one entry per CDR3 protein. The sample contains around 430,000 distinct CDR3 sequences, roughly 15% of which appear only once. The sample consisted of PBMCs or a T cell subset sorted from them (not recorded which). The receptor source for this set is a man between 18 and 35 years old who had mild COVID-19 (a few samples of this study predate the infection). Cell type and time point are not known.

This clonotype was seen a handful of times. The rearrangement links TRBV11-2 to TRBJ2-1; D is unclear. The CDR3 has 16 amino acids. Germline loops: CDR1 SGHAT, CDR2 FQNNGV. V was pared by 5 bases and J by 7 bases, with 21 bases between. The CDR3 here is CASSPDQVTVINEQFF. The CDR3 nucleotides are TGTGCCAGCAGCCCAGACCAGGTTACAGTTATTAATGAGCAGTTCTTC.

This clonotype was recorded a few times. This chain uses TRBV4-1 with TRBJ2-1, with D perhaps matching TRBD2 (7 bases). The CDR3 has 18 residues. V lost 1 base to trimming and J lost 0 bases, with 16 bases between them. Germline CDR1 and CDR2: MGHRA and YSYEKL. The CDR3 loop is CASSQGGYGGPSYNEQFF. CDR3 sequence (DNA): TGCGCCAGCAGCCAAGGGGGATACGGGGGGCCCTCCTACAATGAGCAGTTCTTC.

This clonotype was seen only a few times. V and J are TRBV6-2 or TRBV6-3 and TRBJ2-1; 7 nucleotides align to TRBD1. The CDR3 loop spans 16 amino acids. From germline, CDR1 is MNHEY and CDR2 SVGEGT. After removal of 6 bases from V and 2 bases from J, the junction contained 10 bases not matched to a gene. CDR3 coding DNA: TGTGCCAGCAGAACTGCCGGGACAGCTGCCTACAATGAGCAGTTCTTC. Its protein product is CASRTAGTAAYNEQFF.

This clonotype was detected a few times. The V and J genes are TRBV20-1 and TRBJ1-1; D might be TRBD1 (6 bases). The CDR3 is made up of 13 amino acids. The ends were cut back, 6 bases at V and 0 bases at J, with 11 bases in the middle. Looked up from germline, CDR1 is DFQATT and CDR2 is SNEGSKA (reference sequence). Here the CDR3 reads CSATTGLNTEAFF. In DNA form, the CDR3 reads TGCAGTGCCACGACAGGCCTGAACACTGAAGCTTTCTTT.

This clonotype was observed at least ten times. The chain recombines TRBV12-5 with TRBJ1-1, with D possibly matching TRBD1 (6 bases). The CDR3 length is 14 residues. V lost 1 base to trimming and J lost 4 bases, with 10 bases between them. CDR1 and CDR2 (germline): LGHNT, FRNRAP. The CDR3 loop is CASGLGTGITEAFF. The CDR3 nucleotides read TGTGCTAGTGGTTTGGGAACAGGGATCACTGAAGCTTTCTTT.

This sequence joins TRBV5-1 and TRBJ1-2; D ambiguous. Germline V gene lookup returns CDR1 SGHRS and CDR2 YFSETQ. There are 14 residues in the CDR3. V dropped 3 bases and J dropped 5 bases, with 14 bases sitting between them. CDR3 sequence: CASSSQDSLYGYTF. The CDR3 DNA reads as TGCGCCAGCAGCTCCCAGGATTCGCTATATGGCTACACCTTC.

This rearrangement joins TRBV30 to TRBJ2-5; 11 nucleotides match TRBD1. V lost 8 bases and J lost 5; bases outside the gene matches: 19. From germline, CDR1 is GTSNPN and CDR2 SVGIG (reference sequence). The CDR3 runs 17 residues. CDR3 nucleotides: TGTGCCCACGGACAGGGGGCCTTTAGCGGGTATGGGGAGACCCAGTACTTC. It translates to CAHGQGAFSGYGETQYF.

The chain recombines TRBV4-3 with TRBJ2-3; 12 nucleotides agree with TRBD2. Germline trimming cut 0 bases from V and 2 bases from J; bases unmatched to any gene: 3. CDR1 LGHNA and CDR2 YSLEER come from the germline V gene. The CDR3 spans 17 residues. CDR3: CASSQDGLAGITDTQYF. CDR3 nucleotide sequence: TGCGCCAGCAGCCAAGATGGACTAGCGGGGATCACAGATACGCAGTATTTT.

This clonotype was counted between two and nine times. The gene calls are TRBV29-1 and TRBJ1-1, with D perhaps matching TRBD1 (5 bases). The V gene lost 6 bases and the J gene lost 5 bases, with 19 bases spanning the gap. Per germline, CDR1 SQVTM and CDR2 ANQGSEA. CDR3 length: 14 amino acids. CDR3 region: CSVPGRGWITEAFF. CDR3 coding DNA: TGCAGCGTCCCGGGTCGGGGGTGGATAACTGAAGCTTTCTTT.

This clonotype has more than one count but fewer than ten. The chain uses TRBV6-5 and TRBJ2-6; D not certain. This CDR3 has 19 residues. V was cut by 0 bases and J by 1 base, with 16 bases left in between. CDR1 and CDR2 (germline): MNHEY, SVGAGI. The CDR3 nucleotides are TGTGCCAGCAGTTACTCTCGGGCCTCCCGGAGTTCTGGGGCCAACGTCCTGACTTTC. This gives the protein CASSYSRASRSSGANVLTF.

There are a few counts of this clonotype. The chain is built from TRBV3-1 and TRBJ2-1; D uncertain. Trimming pared 0 bases from V and 2 bases from J, leaving 8 bases between. Germline V lookup: CDR1 LGHDT, CDR2 YNNKEL (reference sequence). This CDR3 has 15 residues. The CDR3 reads CASSQDLGPYNEQFF. The CDR3 DNA sequence: TGTGCCAGCAGCCAAGATTTGGGCCCCTACAATGAGCAGTTCTTC.

This chain joins TRBV7-9 and TRBJ2-2, with unresolved D. Germline lookup yields CDR1 SEHNR and CDR2 FQNEAQ (reference sequence). CDR3 size: 14 residues. V lost 2 bases to trimming and J lost 3 bases, with 7 bases between them. This chain's CDR3 is CASSLYFDTGELFF. In DNA, the CDR3 is TGTGCCAGCAGCTTATATTTTGACACCGGGGAGCTGTTTTTT.

J is TRBJ1-2 and V is TRBV6-2 or TRBV6-3; 10 bases line up with TRBD1. The CDR3 runs to 15 residues. In germline, CDR1 is MNHEY, CDR2 SVGEGT. Trimming removed 4 bases from V and 3 bases from J; junction bases left unmatched: 5. Written as DNA, the CDR3 is TGTGCCAGCAGTTGGACAGGGGGAGGTGACTATGGCTACACCTTC. Protein product: CASSWTGGGDYGYTF.

CDR3 sequence reads: CASSLESENSPLHF. The CDR3, as DNA: TGTGCCAGCAGCTTAGAGTCCGAGAATTCACCCCTCCACTTT. V and J are TRBV7-9 and TRBJ1-6; D gene ambiguous. Deletions cut 1 base from V and 7 bases from J, with 8 bases between. The germline gives CDR1 SEHNR, CDR2 FQNEAQ (reference sequence). There are 14 residues in the CDR3.

This clonotype was seen many times. This chain joins TRBV3-1 and TRBJ2-2; unclear D gene. The V and J ends lost 1 base and 0 bases respectively, with 15 bases between them. Germline CDR1 reads LGHDT; CDR2 reads YNNKEL (reference sequence). This CDR3 comprises 18 residues. The CDR3 loop is CASSQAITVTANTGELFF. CDR3 in DNA: TGTGCCAGCAGCCAAGCGATTACGGTGACCGCGAACACCGGGGAGCTGTTTTTT.

V is TRBV4-1 and J is TRBJ2-7; D call uncertain. Germline V gene lookup returns CDR1 MGHRA and CDR2 YSYEKL. The CDR3 has 14 residues. V lost 4 bases and J 2 bases, leaving 12 bases between the germline ends. CDR3 sequence reads: CASSRLHGPYEQYV. Written as DNA, the CDR3 is TGCGCCAGCAGCCGCCTACATGGACCCTACGAGCAGTACGTC.

This clonotype was observed at least ten times. This sequence joins TRBV7-9 and TRBJ2-1; 7 nucleotides line up with TRBD2. CDR1 and CDR2 (germline): SEHNR, FQNEAQ (reference sequence). The CDR3 is 12 amino acids. V lost 4 bases to trimming and J lost 9 bases; unmatched junction nucleotides: 3. The DNA for the CDR3 is TGTGCCAGCAGCTCCTCGGGAGGTGAGCAGTTCTTC. Residues: CASSSSGGEQFF.

The gene calls are TRBV6-2 or TRBV6-3 and TRBJ1-2; possibly TRBD1 for D (5 bases). This CDR3 region has 12 residues. CDR1 MNHEY and CDR2 SVGEGT come from the germline V gene. V was clipped by 6 bases and J by 13 bases, with 18 bases between them. CDR3 DNA: TGTGCCAGCAGCCCCTACAGGTCGTTATGCACCTTC. Protein product: CASSPYRSLCTF.